This T cell receptor (beta chain) was retrieved from a study of control samples from healthy donors and cancer patients. The protocol was immunoSEQ multiplex PCR, while the TCRdb copy is restricted to in-frame clones and leaves out a portion. The sample comprises approximately 140,000 clones, over 85% of which are singletons, and approximately 10% rests with the top ten. Trimming at V came to 3 bases and at J to 9 bases, leaving 7 bases not matched to a gene. Germline lookup yields CDR1 GTSNPN and CDR2 SVGIG (reference sequence). This CDR3 has 15 residues. The origin of this receptor is a man aged 25-40 years in good health. The chain has TRBV30 and TRBJ2-1; 14 bases fit TRBD2. Source material: blood. The CDR3 DNA sequence: TGTGCCTGGAGGGGACTAGCGGGAGTTTTTGGTGAGCAGTTCTTC. This translates into CAWRGLAGVFGEQFF.